The T cell receptor (beta chain) under discussion was sequenced for a study of cytotoxic CD8 clonotypes in ibrutinib-treated CLL. In the study overall: Sequenced samples delivered averages of some 260,000 productive templates and 75,000 to 95,000 productive rearrangements.

The planned depth of sequencing spanned 1 in 200,000 to 1 in 1 million T cells. The data were produced by immunoSEQ multiplex PCR, yet TCRdb's version contains in-frame clones alone and is incomplete. The sample has approximately 60,000 clones, around 60% seen once. Notes on the study in general: The study found clonality rose at ibrutinib response, then fell toward baseline at progression.

Looked up from germline, CDR1 is MGHRA and CDR2 is YSYEKL. Germline trimming cut 0 bases from V and 2 bases from J; bases unmatched to any gene: 8. CDR3 size: 18 residues. This clone showed up just a few times. The antigen is undetermined. The specimen comprised PBMCs, sampled after 24 months of ibrutinib treatment. The clonotype comes from a human donor with chronic lymphocytic leukemia. The V and J genes are TRBV4-1 and TRBJ2-3; 10 nucleotides match TRBD2. CDR3 sequence (DNA): TGCGCCAGCAGCCAAGATGCCCTAGCGGGGGACAACACAGATACGCAGTATTTT. Translating gives CASSQDALAGDNTDTQYF.